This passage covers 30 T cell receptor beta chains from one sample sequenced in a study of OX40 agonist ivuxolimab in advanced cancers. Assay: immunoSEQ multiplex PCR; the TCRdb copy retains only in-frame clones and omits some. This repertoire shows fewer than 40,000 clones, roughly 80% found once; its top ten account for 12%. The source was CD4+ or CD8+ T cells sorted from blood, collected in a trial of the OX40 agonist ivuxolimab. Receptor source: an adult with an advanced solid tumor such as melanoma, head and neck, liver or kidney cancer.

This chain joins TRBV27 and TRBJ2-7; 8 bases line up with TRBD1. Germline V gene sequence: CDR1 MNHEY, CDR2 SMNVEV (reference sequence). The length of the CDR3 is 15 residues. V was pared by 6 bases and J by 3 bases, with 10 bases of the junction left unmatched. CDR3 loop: CASSRGQGAFYEQYF. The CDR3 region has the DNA TGTGCCAGCAGCCGTGGGCAGGGGGCTTTCTACGAGCAGTACTTC.

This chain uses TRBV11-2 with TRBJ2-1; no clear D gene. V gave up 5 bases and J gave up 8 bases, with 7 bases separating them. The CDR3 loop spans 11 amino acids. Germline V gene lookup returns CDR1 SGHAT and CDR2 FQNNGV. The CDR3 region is CASSLYYEQFF. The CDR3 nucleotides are TGTGCCAGCAGCCTATACTATGAGCAGTTCTTC. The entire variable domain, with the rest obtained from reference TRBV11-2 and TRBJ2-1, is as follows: EAGVAQSPRYKIIEKRQSVAFWCNPISGHATLYWYQQILGQGPKLLIQFQNNGVVDDSQLPKDRFSAERLKGVDSTLKIQPAKLEDSAVYLCASSLYYEQFFGPGTRLTVL.

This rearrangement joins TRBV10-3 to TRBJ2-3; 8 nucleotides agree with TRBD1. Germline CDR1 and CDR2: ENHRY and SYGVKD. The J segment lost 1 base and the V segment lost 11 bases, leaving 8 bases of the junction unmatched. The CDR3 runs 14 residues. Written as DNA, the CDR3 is TGTGCCCTCTGGACAGGGTGGGGCACAGATACGCAGTATTTT. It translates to CALWTGWGTDTQYF.

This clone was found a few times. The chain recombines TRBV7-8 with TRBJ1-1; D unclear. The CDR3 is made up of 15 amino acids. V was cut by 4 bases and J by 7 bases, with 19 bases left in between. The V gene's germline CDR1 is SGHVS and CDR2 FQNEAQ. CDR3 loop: CASSSVGRESGEAFF. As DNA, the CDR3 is TGTGCCAGCAGCTCCGTGGGAAGGGAGAGTGGTGAAGCTTTCTTT.

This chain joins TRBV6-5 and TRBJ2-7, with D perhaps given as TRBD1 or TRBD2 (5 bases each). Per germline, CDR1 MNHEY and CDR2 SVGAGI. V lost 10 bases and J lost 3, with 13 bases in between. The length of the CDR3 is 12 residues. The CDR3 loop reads CATRGRGYEQYF. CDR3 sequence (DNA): TGTGCCACCCGGGGACGCGGCTACGAGCAGTACTTC.

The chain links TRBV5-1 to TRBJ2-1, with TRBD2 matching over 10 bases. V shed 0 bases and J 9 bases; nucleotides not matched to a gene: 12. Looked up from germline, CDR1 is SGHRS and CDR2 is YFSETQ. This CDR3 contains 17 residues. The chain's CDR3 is CASSLALAGTQTGEQFF. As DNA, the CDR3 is TGCGCCAGCAGCTTGGCACTAGCGGGAACACAGACCGGTGAGCAGTTCTTC.

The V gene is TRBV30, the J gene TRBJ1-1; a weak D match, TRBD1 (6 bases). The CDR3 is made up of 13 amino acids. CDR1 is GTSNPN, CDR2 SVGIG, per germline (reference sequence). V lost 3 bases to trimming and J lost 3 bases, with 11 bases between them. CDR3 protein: CAWRSTGYTEAFF. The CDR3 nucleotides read TGTGCCTGGAGGTCGACAGGCTACACTGAAGCTTTCTTT.

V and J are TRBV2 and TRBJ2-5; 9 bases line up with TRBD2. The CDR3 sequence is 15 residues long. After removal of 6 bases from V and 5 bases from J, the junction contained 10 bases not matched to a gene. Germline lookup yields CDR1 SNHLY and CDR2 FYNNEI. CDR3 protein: CASRGSGSGRETQYF. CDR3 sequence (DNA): TGTGCCAGCAGGGGTAGCGGGAGCGGGCGGGAGACCCAGTACTTC.

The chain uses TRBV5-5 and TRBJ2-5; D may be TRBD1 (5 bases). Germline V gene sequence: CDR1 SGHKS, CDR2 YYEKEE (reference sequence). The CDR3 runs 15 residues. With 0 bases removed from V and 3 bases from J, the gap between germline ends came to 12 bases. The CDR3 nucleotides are TGTGCCAGCAGCTTGGGGGCAGGGTGGGAAGAGACCCAGTACTTC. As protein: CASSLGAGWEETQYF.

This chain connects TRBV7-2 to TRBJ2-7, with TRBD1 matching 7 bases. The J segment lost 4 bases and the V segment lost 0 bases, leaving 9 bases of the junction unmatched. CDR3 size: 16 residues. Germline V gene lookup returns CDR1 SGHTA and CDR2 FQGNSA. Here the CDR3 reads CASSLAPGQRSYEQYF. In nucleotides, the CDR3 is TGTGCCAGCAGCTTAGCGCCGGGACAGCGATCTTACGAGCAGTACTTC.

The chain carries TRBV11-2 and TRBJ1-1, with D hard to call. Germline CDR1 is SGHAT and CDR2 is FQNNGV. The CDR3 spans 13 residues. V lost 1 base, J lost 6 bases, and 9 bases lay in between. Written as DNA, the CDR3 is TGTGCCAGCAGCTTAGGTCTCCGGGCTGAAGCTTTCTTT. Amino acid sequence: CASSLGLRAEAFF.

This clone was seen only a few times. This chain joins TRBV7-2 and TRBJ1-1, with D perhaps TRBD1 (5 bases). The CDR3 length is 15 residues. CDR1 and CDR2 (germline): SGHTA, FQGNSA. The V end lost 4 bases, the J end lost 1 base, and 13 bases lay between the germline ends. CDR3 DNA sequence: TGTGCCAGCAGCTCCTCCCGTCAGGGGAACACTGAAGCTTTCTTT. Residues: CASSSSRQGNTEAFF. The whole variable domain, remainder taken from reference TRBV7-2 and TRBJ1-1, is GAGVSQSPSNKVTEKGKDVELRCDPISGHTALYWYRQSLGQGLEFLIYFQGNSAPDKSGLPSDRFSAERTGGSVSTLTIQRTQQEDSAVYLCASSSSRQGNTEAFFGQGTRLTVV.

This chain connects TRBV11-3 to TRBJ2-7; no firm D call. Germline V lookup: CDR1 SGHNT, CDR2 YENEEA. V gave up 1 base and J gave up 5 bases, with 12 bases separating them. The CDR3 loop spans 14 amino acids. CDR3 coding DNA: TGTGCCAGCAGCTTAGTCGGCAAGTCAGACGAGCAGTACTTC. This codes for CASSLVGKSDEQYF.

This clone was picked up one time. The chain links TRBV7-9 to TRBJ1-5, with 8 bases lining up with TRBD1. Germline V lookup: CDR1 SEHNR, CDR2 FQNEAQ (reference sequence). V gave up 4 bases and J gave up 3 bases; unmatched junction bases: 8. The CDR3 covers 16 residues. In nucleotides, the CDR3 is TGTGCCAGCAGCTCCTCGGACAGGGTTCTCAATCAGCCCCAGCATTTT. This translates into CASSSSDRVLNQPQHF.

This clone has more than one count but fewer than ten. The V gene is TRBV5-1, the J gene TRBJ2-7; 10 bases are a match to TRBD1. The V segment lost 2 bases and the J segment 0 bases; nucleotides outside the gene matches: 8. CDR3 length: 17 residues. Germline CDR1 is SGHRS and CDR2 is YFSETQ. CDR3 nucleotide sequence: TGCGCCAGCAGCTTATTCCCCGGGACAGGGGTCTCCTACGAGCAGTACTTC. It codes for CASSLFPGTGVSYEQYF.

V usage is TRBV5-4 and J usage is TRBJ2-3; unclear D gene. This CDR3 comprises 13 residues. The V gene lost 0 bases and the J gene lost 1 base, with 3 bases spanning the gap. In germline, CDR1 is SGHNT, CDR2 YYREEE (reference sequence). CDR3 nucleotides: TGTGCCAGCAGCTTGGAGGGCACAGATACGCAGTATTTT. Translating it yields CASSLEGTDTQYF.

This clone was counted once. CDR3 sequence reads: CASKYQAGGVLTF. DNA of the CDR3: TGTGCCAGCAAATATCAGGCGGGGGGGGTCCTGACTTTC. The chain couples TRBV27 to TRBJ2-6, with 9 bases identical to TRBD2. V shed 7 bases and J 13 bases; nucleotides not matched to a gene: 8. Germline CDR1 and CDR2: MNHEY and SMNVEV (reference sequence). The CDR3 contains 13 residues.

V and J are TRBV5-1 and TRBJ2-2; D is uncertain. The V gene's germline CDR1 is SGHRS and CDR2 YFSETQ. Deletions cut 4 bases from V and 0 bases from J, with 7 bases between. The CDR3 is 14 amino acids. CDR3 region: CASSVDPNTGELFF. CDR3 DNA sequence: TGCGCCAGCAGCGTAGACCCGAACACCGGGGAGCTGTTTTTT. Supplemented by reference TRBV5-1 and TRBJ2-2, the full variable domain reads KAGVTQTPRYLIKTRGQQVTLSCSPISGHRSVSWYQQTPGQGLQFLFEYFSETQRNKGNFPGRFSGRQFSNSRSEMNVSTLELGDSALYLCASSVDPNTGELFFGEGSRLTVL.

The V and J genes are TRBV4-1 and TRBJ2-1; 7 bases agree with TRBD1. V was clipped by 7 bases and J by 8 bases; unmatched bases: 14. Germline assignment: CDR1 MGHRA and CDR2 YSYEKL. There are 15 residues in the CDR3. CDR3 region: CASTSSGQSRHEQFF. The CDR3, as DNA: TGCGCCAGCACCTCATCGGGACAGAGCCGTCATGAGCAGTTCTTC.

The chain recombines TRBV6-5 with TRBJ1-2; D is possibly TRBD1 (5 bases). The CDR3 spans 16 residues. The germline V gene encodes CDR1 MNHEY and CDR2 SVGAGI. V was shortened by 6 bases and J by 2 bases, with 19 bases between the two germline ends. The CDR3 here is CASRYVWDPPNYGYTF. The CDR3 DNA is TGTGCCAGCAGGTACGTCTGGGACCCACCCAACTATGGCTACACCTTC.

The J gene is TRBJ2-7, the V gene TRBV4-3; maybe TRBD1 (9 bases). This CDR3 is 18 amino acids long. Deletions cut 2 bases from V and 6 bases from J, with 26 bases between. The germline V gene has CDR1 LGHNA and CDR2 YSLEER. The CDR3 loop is CASSQRGGQGRSPGEQYF. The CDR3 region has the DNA TGCGCCAGCAGCCAACGGGGGGGACAGGGTCGGAGTCCGGGCGAGCAGTACTTC.

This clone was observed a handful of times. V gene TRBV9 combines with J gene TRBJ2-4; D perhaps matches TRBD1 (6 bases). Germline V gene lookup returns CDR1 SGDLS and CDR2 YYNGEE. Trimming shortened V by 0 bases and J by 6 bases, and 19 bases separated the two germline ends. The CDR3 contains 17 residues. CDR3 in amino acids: CASSVDPHRASGNIQYF. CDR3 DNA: TGTGCCAGCAGCGTAGATCCCCACAGGGCCTCCGGAAACATTCAGTACTTC.

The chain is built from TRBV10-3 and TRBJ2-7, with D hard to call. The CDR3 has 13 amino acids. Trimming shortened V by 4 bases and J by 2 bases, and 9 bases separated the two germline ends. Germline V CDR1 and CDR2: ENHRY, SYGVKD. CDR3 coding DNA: TGTGCCATCAGTGTGGGCGGACCCTACGAGCAGTACTTC. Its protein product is CAISVGGPYEQYF.

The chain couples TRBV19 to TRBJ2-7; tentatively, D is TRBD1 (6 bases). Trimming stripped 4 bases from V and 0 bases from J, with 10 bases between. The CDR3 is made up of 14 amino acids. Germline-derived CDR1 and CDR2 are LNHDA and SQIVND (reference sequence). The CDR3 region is CASSRGRVSYEQYF. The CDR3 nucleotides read TGTGCCAGTAGTAGGGGGCGCGTCTCCTACGAGCAGTACTTC.

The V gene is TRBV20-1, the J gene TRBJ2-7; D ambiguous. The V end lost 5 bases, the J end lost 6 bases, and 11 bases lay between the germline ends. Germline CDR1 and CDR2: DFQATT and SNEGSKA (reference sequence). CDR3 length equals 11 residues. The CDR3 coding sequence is TGCAGTGCTGGGCGGATGCCCGAGCAGTACTTC. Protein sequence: CSAGRMPEQYF.

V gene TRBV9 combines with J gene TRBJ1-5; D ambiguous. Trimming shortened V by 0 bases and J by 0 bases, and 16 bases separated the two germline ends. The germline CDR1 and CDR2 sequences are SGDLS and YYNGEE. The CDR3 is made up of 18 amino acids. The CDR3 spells CASSVACGVRYSNQPQHF. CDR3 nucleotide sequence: TGTGCCAGCAGCGTAGCTTGCGGGGTCCGATATAGCAATCAGCCCCAGCATTTT.

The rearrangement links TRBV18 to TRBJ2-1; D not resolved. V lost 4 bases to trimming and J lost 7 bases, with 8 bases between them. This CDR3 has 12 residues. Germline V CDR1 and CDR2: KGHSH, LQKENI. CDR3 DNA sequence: TGTGCCAGCTCACACCCTCCGAATGAGCAGTTCTTC. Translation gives CASSHPPNEQFF.

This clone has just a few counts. CDR3: CASSSGTNTGELFF. In DNA form, the CDR3 reads TGTGCCAGTAGTAGCGGGACGAACACCGGGGAGCTGTTTTTT. The rearrangement joins TRBV19 to TRBJ2-2, with a weak D call TRBD2 (6 bases). CDR3 size: 14 residues. Germline V CDR1 and CDR2: LNHDA, SQIVND (reference sequence). V lost 4 bases, J lost 0 bases, and 6 bases lay in between.

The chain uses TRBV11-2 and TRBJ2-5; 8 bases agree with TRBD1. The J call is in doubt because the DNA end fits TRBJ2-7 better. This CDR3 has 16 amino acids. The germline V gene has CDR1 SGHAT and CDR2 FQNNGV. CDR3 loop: CASSPRQGTFSYEQYF. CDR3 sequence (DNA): TGTGCCAGCAGCCCGCGACAGGGGACCTTCTCCTACGAGCAGTACTTC.

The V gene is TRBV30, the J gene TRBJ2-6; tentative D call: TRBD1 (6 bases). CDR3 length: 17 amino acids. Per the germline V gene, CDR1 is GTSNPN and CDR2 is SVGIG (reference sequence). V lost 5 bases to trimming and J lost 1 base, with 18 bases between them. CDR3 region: CAWFRGRGTSGANVLTF. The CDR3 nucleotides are TGTGCCTGGTTCCGGGGCAGGGGAACTTCTGGGGCCAACGTCCTGACTTTC.